This entry concerns a single T cell receptor beta chain. The antigen is undetermined. V lost 2 bases and J 6 bases, leaving 13 bases between the germline ends. Germline CDR1 SQVTM, CDR2 ANQGSEA. The CDR3 runs to 13 residues. TCRdb itself ran the reads through MiXCR, one entry per CDR3 protein. This repertoire shows nearly 650,000 distinct CDR3 sequences, 20% to 25% found once; its top ten account for approximately 8%. The data derive from a study of T cell repertoires in cytomegalovirus infection. Study observations and caveats: CMV-specific TCR beta clonotypes restricted by HLA-C dominated the ex vivo response.

The sequence derives from a human donor in good health (CMV status not recorded). Some clones in this sample may be carry-over from other donors' samples. The sample was CD8+ T cells from PBMCs. This chain joins TRBV29-1 and TRBJ1-2; D unclear. The CDR3 DNA reads TGCAGCGTTGAAAGTCTCACATCCAATGGCTACACCTTC. Its translation: CSVESLTSNGYTF. Using reference TRBV29-1 and TRBJ1-2 for the parts outside the CDR3, the full variable domain is SAVISQKPSRDICQRGTSLTIQCQVDSQVTMMFWYRQQPGQSLTLIATANQGSEATYESGFVIDKFPISRPNLTFSTLTVSNMSPEDSSIYLCSVESLTSNGYTFGSGTRLTVV.